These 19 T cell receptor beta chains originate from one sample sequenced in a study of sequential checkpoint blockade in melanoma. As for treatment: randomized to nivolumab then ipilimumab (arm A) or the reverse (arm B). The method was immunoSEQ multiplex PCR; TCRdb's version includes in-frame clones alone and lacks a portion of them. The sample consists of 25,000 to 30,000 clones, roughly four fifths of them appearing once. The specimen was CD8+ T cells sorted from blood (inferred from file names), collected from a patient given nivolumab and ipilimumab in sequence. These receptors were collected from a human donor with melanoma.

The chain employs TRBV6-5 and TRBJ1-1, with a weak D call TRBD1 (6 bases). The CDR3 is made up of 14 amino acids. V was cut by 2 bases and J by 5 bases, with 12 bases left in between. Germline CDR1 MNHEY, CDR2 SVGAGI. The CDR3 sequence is CASSYGGELTEAFF. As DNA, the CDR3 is TGTGCCAGCAGTTACGGGGGCGAGTTAACTGAAGCTTTCTTT.

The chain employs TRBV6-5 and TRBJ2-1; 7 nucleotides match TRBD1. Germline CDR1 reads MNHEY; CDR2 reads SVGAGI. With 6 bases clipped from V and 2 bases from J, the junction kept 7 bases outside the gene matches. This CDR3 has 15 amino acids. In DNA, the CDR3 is TGTGCCAGCAGACCTCACAGGGGCGCCTACAATGAGCAGTTCTTC. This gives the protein CASRPHRGAYNEQFF.

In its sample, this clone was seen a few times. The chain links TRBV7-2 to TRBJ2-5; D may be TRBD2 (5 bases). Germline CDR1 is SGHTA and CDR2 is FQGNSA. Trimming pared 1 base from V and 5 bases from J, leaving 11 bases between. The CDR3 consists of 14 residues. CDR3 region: CASSLDLAAETQYF. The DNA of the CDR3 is TGTGCCAGCAGCTTAGACCTAGCTGCCGAGACCCAGTACTTC.

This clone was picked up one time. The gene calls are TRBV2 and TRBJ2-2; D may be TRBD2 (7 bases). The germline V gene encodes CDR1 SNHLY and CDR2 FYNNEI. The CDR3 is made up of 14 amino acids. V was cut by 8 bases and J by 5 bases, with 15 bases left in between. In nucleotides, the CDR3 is TGTGCCAGCTCCGAGGGGGGGGAGACCGGGGAGCTGTTTTTT. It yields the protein CASSEGGETGELFF.

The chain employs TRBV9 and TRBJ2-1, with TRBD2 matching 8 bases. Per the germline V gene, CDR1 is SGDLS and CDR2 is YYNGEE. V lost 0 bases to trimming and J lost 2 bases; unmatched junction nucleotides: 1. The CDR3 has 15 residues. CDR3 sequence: CASSVEAGAYNEQFF. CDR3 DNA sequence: TGTGCCAGCAGCGTAGAAGCGGGGGCCTACAATGAGCAGTTCTTC. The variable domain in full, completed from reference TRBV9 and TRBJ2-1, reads DSGVTQTPKHLITATGQRVTLRCSPRSGDLSVYWYQQSLDQGLQFLIQYYNGEERAKGNILERFSAQQFPDLHSELNLSSLELGDSALYFCASSVEAGAYNEQFFGPGTRLTVL.

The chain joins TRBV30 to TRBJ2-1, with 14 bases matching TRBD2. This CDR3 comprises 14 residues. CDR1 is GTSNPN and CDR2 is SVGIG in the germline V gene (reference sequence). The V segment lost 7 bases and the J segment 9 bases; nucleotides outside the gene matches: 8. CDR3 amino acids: CASSGTSGSREQFF. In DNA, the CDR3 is TGTGCCTCTTCCGGGACTAGCGGGAGTCGTGAGCAGTTCTTC.

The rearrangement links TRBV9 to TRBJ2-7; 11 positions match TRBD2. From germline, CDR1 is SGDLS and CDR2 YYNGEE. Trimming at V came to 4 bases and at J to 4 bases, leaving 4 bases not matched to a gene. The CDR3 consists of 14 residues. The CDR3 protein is CASSRSGGAYEQYF. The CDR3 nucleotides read TGTGCCAGCAGCCGTAGCGGGGGGGCTTACGAGCAGTACTTC. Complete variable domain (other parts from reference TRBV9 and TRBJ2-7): DSGVTQTPKHLITATGQRVTLRCSPRSGDLSVYWYQQSLDQGLQFLIQYYNGEERAKGNILERFSAQQFPDLHSELNLSSLELGDSALYFCASSRSGGAYEQYFGPGTRLTVT.

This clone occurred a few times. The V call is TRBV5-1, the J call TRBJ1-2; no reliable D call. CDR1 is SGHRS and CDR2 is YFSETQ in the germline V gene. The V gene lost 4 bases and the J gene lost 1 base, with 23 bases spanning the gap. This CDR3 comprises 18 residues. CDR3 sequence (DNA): TGCGCCAGCAGCCCCTCCTCTGGAGGAAGAAGGTTTAACTATGGCTACACCTTC. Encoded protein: CASSPSSGGRRFNYGYTF.

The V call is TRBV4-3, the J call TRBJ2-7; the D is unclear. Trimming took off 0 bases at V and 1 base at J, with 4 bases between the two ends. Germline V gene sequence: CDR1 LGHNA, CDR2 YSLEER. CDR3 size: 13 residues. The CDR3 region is CASSQERSYEQYF. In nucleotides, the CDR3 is TGCGCCAGCAGCCAAGAGCGGTCCTACGAGCAGTACTTC.

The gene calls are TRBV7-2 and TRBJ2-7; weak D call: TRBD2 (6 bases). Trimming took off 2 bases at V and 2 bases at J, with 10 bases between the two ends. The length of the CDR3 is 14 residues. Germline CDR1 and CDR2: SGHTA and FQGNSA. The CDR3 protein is CASSLNSGPYEQYF. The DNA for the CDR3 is TGTGCCAGCAGCTTAAATAGCGGACCCTACGAGCAGTACTTC.

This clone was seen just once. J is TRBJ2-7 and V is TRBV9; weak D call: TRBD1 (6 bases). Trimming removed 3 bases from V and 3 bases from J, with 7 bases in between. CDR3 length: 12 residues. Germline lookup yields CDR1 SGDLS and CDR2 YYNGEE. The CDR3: CASSGRGYEQYF. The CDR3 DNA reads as TGTGCCAGCAGCGGCAGGGGCTACGAGCAGTACTTC.

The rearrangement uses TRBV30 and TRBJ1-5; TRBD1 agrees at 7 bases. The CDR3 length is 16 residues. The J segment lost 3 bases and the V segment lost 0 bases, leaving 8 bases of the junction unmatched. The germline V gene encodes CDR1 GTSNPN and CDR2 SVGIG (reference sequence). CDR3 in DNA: TGTGCCTGGAGTGTACCGGACAGGCCTTACAATCAGCCCCAGCATTTT. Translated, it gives CAWSVPDRPYNQPQHF. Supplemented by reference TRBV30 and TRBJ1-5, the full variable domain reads SQTIHQWPATLVQPVGSPLSLECTVEGTSNPNLYWYRQAAGRGLQLLFYSVGIGQISSEVPQNLSASRPQDRQFILSSKKLLLSDSGFYLCAWSVPDRPYNQPQHFGDGTRLSIL.

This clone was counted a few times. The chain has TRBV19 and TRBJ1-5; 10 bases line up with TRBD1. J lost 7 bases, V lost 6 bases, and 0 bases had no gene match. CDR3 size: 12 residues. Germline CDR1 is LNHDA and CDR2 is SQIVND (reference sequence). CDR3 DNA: TGTGCCAGTAGGACAGGGGGCCAGCCCCAGCATTTT. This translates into CASRTGGQPQHF.

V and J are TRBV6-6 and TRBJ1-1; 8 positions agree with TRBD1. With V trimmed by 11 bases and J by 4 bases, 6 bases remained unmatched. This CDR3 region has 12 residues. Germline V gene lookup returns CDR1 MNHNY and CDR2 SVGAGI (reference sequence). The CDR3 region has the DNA TGTGCCGGAAATACAGGGGGCACTGAAGCTTTCTTT. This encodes CAGNTGGTEAFF.

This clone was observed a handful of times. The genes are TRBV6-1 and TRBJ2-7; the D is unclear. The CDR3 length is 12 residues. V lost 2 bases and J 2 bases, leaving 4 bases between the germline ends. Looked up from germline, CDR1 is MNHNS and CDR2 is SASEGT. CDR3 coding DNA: TGTGCCAGCAGTGAAACAACCTACGAGCAGTACTTC. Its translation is CASSETTYEQYF.

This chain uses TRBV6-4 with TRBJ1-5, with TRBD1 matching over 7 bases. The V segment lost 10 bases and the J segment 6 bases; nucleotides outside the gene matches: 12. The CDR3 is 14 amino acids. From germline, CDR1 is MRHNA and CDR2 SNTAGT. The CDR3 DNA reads TGTGCCACCCCAATGGACAGGAAGGTTCAGCCCCAGCATTTT. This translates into CATPMDRKVQPQHF.

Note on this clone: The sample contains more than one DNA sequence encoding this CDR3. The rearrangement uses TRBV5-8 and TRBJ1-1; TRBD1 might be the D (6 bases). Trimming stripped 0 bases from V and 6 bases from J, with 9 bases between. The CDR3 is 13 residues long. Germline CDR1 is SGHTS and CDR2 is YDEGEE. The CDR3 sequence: CASSLAQGPEAFF. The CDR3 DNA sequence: TGTGCCAGCAGCTTGGCACAGGGCCCTGAAGCTTTCTTT.

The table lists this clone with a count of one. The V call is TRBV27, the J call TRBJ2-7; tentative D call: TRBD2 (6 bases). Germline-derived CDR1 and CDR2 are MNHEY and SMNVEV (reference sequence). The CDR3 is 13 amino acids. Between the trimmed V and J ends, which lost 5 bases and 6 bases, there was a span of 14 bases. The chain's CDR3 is CASSRGSHSEQYF. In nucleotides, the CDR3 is TGTGCCAGCAGTCGGGGGTCCCATTCCGAGCAGTACTTC.

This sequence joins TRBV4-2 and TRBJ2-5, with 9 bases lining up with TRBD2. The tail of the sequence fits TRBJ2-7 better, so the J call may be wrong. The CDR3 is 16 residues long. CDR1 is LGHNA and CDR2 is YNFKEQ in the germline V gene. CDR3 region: CASSQDASGGTYEQYF. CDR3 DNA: TGTGCCAGCAGCCAAGATGCGAGCGGGGGGACCTACGAGCAGTACTTC.